Included here is one TCR beta chain sequence, with context. The antigen remains undetermined. Germline V CDR1 and CDR2: SGHVS, FQNEAQ. This CDR3 has 16 amino acids. The ends were cut back, 4 bases at V and 9 bases at J, with 19 bases in the middle. Second-dose timings of about 4 or about 12 weeks were pooled. This entry comes from a study of T cell responses to AZD1222 COVID-19 vaccine. Points from the study as a whole: Only six people who got AZD1222 tested seropositive at baseline. Clonal diversity may have been underestimated in mostly white British donors. Two doses of AZD1222 preceded a rise in Spike-specific TCR breadth and depth.

The repertoire was sequenced with immunoSEQ multiplex PCR; TCRdb's copy has only in-frame clones and lacks some. The repertoire consists of around 130,000 clones, with roughly 92% occurring once and the leading ten covering about 1.1%. The material sequenced was peripheral blood, taken 28 days after the second AZD1222 dose. The chain couples TRBV7-8 to TRBJ1-6; D unresolved. The sequence was collected from an adult who received the AZD1222 COVID-19 vaccine. In DNA, the CDR3 is TGTGCCAGCAGCTCTCGGACTGTCGGTTCAGGTTCACCCCTCCACTTT. Translation: CASSSRTVGSGSPLHF.